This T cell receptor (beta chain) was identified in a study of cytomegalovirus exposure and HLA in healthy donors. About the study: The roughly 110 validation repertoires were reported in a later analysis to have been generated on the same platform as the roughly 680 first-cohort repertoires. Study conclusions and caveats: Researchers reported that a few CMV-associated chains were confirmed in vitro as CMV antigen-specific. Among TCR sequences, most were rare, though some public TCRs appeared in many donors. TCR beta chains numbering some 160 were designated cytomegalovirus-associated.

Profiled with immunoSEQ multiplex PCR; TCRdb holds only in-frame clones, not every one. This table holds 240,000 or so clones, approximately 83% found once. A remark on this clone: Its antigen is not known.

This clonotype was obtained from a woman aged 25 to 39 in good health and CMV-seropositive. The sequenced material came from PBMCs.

CDR3 protein: CASSGGEAFF. The CDR3 nucleotides read TGTGCCAGTAGCGGCGGGGAGGCTTTCTTT. This rearrangement joins TRBV19 to TRBJ1-1, with no clear D. Germline-derived CDR1 and CDR2 are LNHDA and SQIVND (reference sequence). This CDR3 spans 10 amino acids. V gave up 6 bases and J gave up 11 bases, with 10 bases separating them.